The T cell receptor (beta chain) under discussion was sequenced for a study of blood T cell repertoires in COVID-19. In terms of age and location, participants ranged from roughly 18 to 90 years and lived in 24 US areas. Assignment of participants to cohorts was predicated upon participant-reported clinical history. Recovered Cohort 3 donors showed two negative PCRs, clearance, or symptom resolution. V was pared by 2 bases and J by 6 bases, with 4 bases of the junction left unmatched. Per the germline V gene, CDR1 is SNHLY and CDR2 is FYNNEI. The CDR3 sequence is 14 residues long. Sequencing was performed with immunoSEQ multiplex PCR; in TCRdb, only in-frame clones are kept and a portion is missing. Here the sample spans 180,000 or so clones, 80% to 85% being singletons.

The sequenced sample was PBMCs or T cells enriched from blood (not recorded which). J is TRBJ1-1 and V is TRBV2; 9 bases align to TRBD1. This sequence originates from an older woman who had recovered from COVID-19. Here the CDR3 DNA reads TGTGCCAGCAGTGAAACGAGGACAGGGGCTGAAGCTTTCTTT. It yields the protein CASSETRTGAEAFF.